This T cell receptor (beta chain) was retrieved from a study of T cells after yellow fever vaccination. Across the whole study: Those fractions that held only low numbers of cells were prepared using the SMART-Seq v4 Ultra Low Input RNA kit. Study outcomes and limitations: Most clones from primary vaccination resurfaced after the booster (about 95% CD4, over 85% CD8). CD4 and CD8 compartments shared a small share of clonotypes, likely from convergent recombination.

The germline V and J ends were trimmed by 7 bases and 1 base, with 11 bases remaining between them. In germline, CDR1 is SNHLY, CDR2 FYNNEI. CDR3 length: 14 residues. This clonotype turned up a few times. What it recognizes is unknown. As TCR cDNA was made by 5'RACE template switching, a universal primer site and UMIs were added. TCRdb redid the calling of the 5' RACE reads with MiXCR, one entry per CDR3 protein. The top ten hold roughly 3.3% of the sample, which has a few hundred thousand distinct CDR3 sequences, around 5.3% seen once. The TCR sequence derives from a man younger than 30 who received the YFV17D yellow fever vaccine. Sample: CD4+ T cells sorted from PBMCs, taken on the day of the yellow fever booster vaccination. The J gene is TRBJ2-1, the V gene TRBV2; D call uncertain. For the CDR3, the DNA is TGTGCCAGCAAGCCGCTAGTGTCCTACAATGAGCAGTTCTTC. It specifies CASKPLVSYNEQFF.